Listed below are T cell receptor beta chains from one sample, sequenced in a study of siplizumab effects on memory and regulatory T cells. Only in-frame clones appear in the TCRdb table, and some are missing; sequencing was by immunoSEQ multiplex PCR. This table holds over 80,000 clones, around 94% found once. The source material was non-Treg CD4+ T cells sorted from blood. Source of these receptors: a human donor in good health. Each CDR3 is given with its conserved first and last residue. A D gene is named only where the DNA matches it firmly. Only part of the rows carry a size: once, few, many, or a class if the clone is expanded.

cdr3_nt: TGTGCCAGTAGGCTCGCAGGGAACGGCGTATATAGCAATCAGCCCCAGCATTTT
cdr3_aa: CASRLAGNGVYSNQPQHF
v_call: TRBV19
j_call: TRBJ1-5
d_call: -
clone_size: once

cdr3_nt: TGTGCCAGCAGTTTATTTCCCAGGGGTCGCACAGATACGCAGTATTTT
cdr3_aa: CASSLFPRGRTDTQYF
v_call: TRBV28
j_call: TRBJ2-3
d_call: -
clone_size: -

cdr3_nt: TGCGCCAGCAGTGGGGGTGTGTTGAGTGGCGGCTACACCTTC
cdr3_aa: CASSGGVLSGGYTF
v_call: TRBV10-2
j_call: TRBJ1-2
d_call: -
clone_size: many

cdr3_nt: TGTGCCTGGAGTGCCCAGGGGTTAGAGACCCAGTACTTC
cdr3_aa: CAWSAQGLETQYF
v_call: TRBV30
j_call: TRBJ2-5
d_call: -
clone_size: -

cdr3_nt: TGTGCCAGCAGTGCCATTTTACGGGGGCAAGTTGATCAGCCCCAGCATTTT
cdr3_aa: CASSAILRGQVDQPQHF
v_call: TRBV28
j_call: TRBJ1-5
d_call: -
clone_size: -

cdr3_nt: TGTGCCAGCAGTTACCTCGGAAACCAAGAGACCCAGTACTTC
cdr3_aa: CASSYLGNQETQYF
v_call: TRBV28
j_call: TRBJ2-5
d_call: -
clone_size: -

cdr3_nt: TGTGCCAGCAGTGCGACTAGCGGGATGGAAGAGACCCAGTACTTC
cdr3_aa: CASSATSGMEETQYF
v_call: TRBV28
j_call: TRBJ2-5
d_call: TRBD2
clone_size: -

cdr3_nt: TGTGCCAGCAGTTACACAGGGAGTGAAACTGAAGCTTTCTTT
cdr3_aa: CASSYTGSETEAFF
v_call: TRBV25-1
j_call: TRBJ1-1
d_call: -
clone_size: -

cdr3_nt: TGTGCCAGCAGTCCAAATCGCGGACAGGGATCTGGCTACACCTTC
cdr3_aa: CASSPNRGQGSGYTF
v_call: TRBV6-4
j_call: TRBJ1-2
d_call: TRBD1
clone_size: -

cdr3_nt: TGTGCCAGTAGTATTCCCGGGGCACAAGAGACCCAGTACTTC
cdr3_aa: CASSIPGAQETQYF
v_call: TRBV19
j_call: TRBJ2-5
d_call: -
clone_size: -

cdr3_nt: TGTGCCAGCAGTTCGCACCGGGATCCTCATCAGCCCCAGCATTTT
cdr3_aa: CASSSHRDPHQPQHF
v_call: TRBV7-8
j_call: TRBJ1-5
d_call: -
clone_size: -

cdr3_nt: TGTGCCAGCAGCTTAGGTTCCGTTAGCACAGATACGCAGTATTTT
cdr3_aa: CASSLGSVSTDTQYF
v_call: TRBV11-3
j_call: TRBJ2-3
d_call: -
clone_size: -

cdr3_nt: TGTGCCAGCAGCCTGGTCGGCCAGGGAGATACGCAGTATTTT
cdr3_aa: CASSLVGQGDTQYF
v_call: TRBV7-9
j_call: TRBJ2-3
d_call: -
clone_size: -

cdr3_nt: TGTGCCAGCTCACCACAGACTAGCACAGATACGCAGTATTTT
cdr3_aa: CASSPQTSTDTQYF
v_call: TRBV18
j_call: TRBJ2-3
d_call: -
clone_size: -

cdr3_nt: TGTGCCAGCCAGCCCGGGACAGGGCATATTCAGCCCCAGCATTTT
cdr3_aa: CASQPGTGHIQPQHF
v_call: TRBV19
j_call: TRBJ1-5
d_call: TRBD1
clone_size: -

cdr3_nt: TGTGCCAGCTCCAGGGACAGGGGACGGAATGAGCAGTTCTTC
cdr3_aa: CASSRDRGRNEQFF
v_call: TRBV6-9
j_call: TRBJ2-1
d_call: TRBD1
clone_size: -

cdr3_nt: TGTGCCAGCAGTTTTCTCCAGGGGCTGACGTACTCTGGGGCCAACGTCCTGACTTTC
cdr3_aa: CASSFLQGLTYSGANVLTF
v_call: TRBV28
j_call: TRBJ2-6
d_call: -
clone_size: -

cdr3_nt: TGTGCCAGCAGCTTAACCTCCGGGCCACTACCTGACGAGCAGTACTTC
cdr3_aa: CASSLTSGPLPDEQYF
v_call: TRBV11-3
j_call: TRBJ2-7
d_call: -
clone_size: -

cdr3_nt: TGTGCCATCAGTCCTCAGGGAGGAGCGCGGAGGAAAGCCGTCTACGAGCAGTACTTC
cdr3_aa: CAISPQGGARRKAVYEQYF
v_call: TRBV10-3
j_call: TRBJ2-7
d_call: -
clone_size: -

cdr3_nt: TGTGCCAGCATCGACCGGGACACCCTTGGCAATGAGCAGTTCTTC
cdr3_aa: CASIDRDTLGNEQFF
v_call: TRBV5-5
j_call: TRBJ2-1
d_call: -
clone_size: -